The 20 T cell receptor beta chains below all came from one sample that was sequenced in a study of post-analysis software for immune sequencing data. Study-level points and caveats: Five TRBV segments occurring more often in patients than controls included TRBV5-6, TRBV5-1 and TRBV20-1.

No antigen is known for these receptors. TCR beta libraries were prepared from cDNA with unique molecular identifiers. From the PCR reads, TCRdb called clonotypes with MiXCR, one entry per CDR3 protein. The sample comprises almost 700,000 distinct CDR3 sequences, approximately 60% of which are singletons, and approximately 10% rests with the top ten. The sequencing input was blood. These receptors were collected from a girl aged 2 to 9 with multiple sclerosis.

The genes are TRBV19 and TRBJ1-2, with D perhaps matching TRBD1 (5 bases). This CDR3 region has 13 residues. Germline V gene sequence: CDR1 LNHDA, CDR2 SQIVND (reference sequence). V lost 5 bases to trimming and J lost 7 bases, with 14 bases between them. For the CDR3, the DNA is TGTGCCAGTAGTGGCCCTTTGGGGGTTGGCTACACCTTC. Protein product: CASSGPLGVGYTF.

As regards this clonotype: Compared with germline, one end of the junction differs, possibly owing to a read error. This rearrangement joins TRBV5-1 to TRBJ2-3, with unresolved D. The germline V gene has CDR1 SGHRS and CDR2 YFSETQ. This CDR3 region has 15 residues. In nucleotides, the CDR3 is TGCACCAGCAGCTTGGCCACAACCAGCACAGATACGCAGTATTTT. Protein sequence: CTSSLATTSTDTQYF.

This chain links TRBV7-2 with TRBJ2-5, with D perhaps matching TRBD2 (5 bases). The CDR3 extends over 14 amino acids. CDR1 and CDR2 (germline): SGHTA, FQGNSA. The V and J ends lost 1 base and 2 bases respectively, with 8 bases between them. Here the CDR3 reads CASSLVTNQETQYF. CDR3 DNA: TGTGCCAGCAGCTTAGTGACTAATCAAGAGACCCAGTACTTC.

This clonotype was observed a few times. V usage is TRBV5-8 and J usage is TRBJ2-3; D tentatively reads TRBD1 or TRBD2 (5 bases each). Germline-derived CDR1 and CDR2 are SGHTS and YDEGEE. Trimming removed 5 bases at V and 6 bases at J, with 16 bases between. The CDR3 contains 14 residues. CDR3 DNA sequence: TGTGCCAGCAGGCATTCCGGGGCTGGGGATACGCAGTATTTT. It yields the protein CASRHSGAGDTQYF.

The CDR3 reads CASSLVPGQKNIQYF. The CDR3 DNA sequence: TGTGCCAGCAGCTTAGTACCGGGACAGAAAAACATTCAGTACTTC. The genes are TRBV7-9 and TRBJ2-4; TRBD1 matches 7 bases. Trimming at V came to 1 base and at J to 4 bases, leaving 4 bases not matched to a gene. Germline assignment: CDR1 SEHNR and CDR2 FQNEAQ (reference sequence). CDR3 length: 15 residues.

V usage is TRBV6-1 and J usage is TRBJ2-3; either TRBD1 or TRBD2 may fit D (5 bases each). The germline V gene encodes CDR1 MNHNS and CDR2 SASEGT. This CDR3 has 13 amino acids. V lost 6 bases, J lost 11 bases, and 18 bases lay in between. The CDR3: CASSYRDQRMQYF. The CDR3 DNA is TGTGCCAGCAGCTACCGGGACCAAAGAATGCAGTATTTT.

The chain recombines TRBV5-6 with TRBJ2-3, with D tentatively TRBD1 (6 bases). Trimming removed 0 bases at V and 2 bases at J, with 13 bases between. The CDR3 has 16 amino acids. CDR1 is SGHDT and CDR2 is YYEEEE in the germline V gene. CDR3 sequence: CASSLDGRQDTDTQYF. In DNA, the CDR3 is TGTGCCAGCAGCTTGGACGGTCGACAGGACACAGATACGCAGTATTTT.

This clonotype was recorded only once. The CDR3 protein is CASSSISGRVATDTQYF. Written as DNA, the CDR3 is TGTGCCAGCAGCTCCATTAGCGGGAGGGTCGCCACAGATACGCAGTATTTT. The rearrangement joins TRBV5-4 to TRBJ2-3, with TRBD2 identical over 11 bases. CDR3 length: 17 residues. From germline, CDR1 is SGHNT and CDR2 YYREEE (reference sequence). Trimming at V came to 3 bases and at J to 2 bases, leaving 8 bases not matched to a gene.

Here the CDR3 DNA reads TGTGCCAGCAGCCAAGGGGGGAACGTCCTCGAGCAGTACTTC. Translated: CASSQGGNVLEQYF. The chain carries TRBV3-1 and TRBJ2-5; D tentatively fits TRBD1 or TRBD2 (5 bases each). The J call may be incorrect, as the DNA end agrees better with TRBJ2-7. This CDR3 contains 14 residues. CDR1 LGHDT and CDR2 YNNKEL come from the germline V gene (reference sequence).

As concerns this clonotype: The junction does not match germline at one end; this may be a read error. The chain joins TRBV5-1 to TRBJ2-5; no definite D call. The CDR3 is 15 residues long. Per germline, CDR1 SGHRS and CDR2 YFSETQ. The DNA of the CDR3 is TGCGCCAGCAGCACCACTCAGAGTTTACAAGAGACCCGGTACTTC. The encoded protein is CASSTTQSLQETRYF.

J is TRBJ1-6 and V is TRBV2; a possible D gene is TRBD1 (5 bases). The V and J ends lost 0 bases and 4 bases respectively, with 10 bases between them. The CDR3 runs to 16 residues. CDR1 and CDR2 (germline): SNHLY, FYNNEI. The CDR3: CASSEALDRYNSPLHF. The CDR3 nucleotides read TGTGCCAGCAGTGAAGCCTTAGACAGATATAATTCACCCCTCCACTTT.

This chain joins TRBV29-1 and TRBJ2-5; 8 nucleotides agree with TRBD2. Unmatched junction bases numbered 4, after V lost 6 bases and J lost 1 base. CDR3 size: 13 residues. Germline CDR1 reads SQVTM; CDR2 reads ANQGSEA. The CDR3 here is CSVGTSVQETQYF. The CDR3 coding sequence is TGCAGCGTGGGGACTAGTGTCCAAGAGACCCAGTACTTC.

This clonotype occurred a few times. The V and J genes are TRBV20-1 and TRBJ1-2; no clear D. The V end was cut by 0 bases, the J end by 0 bases, with 14 bases between. The CDR3 contains 16 residues. Germline values: CDR1 DFQATT, CDR2 SNEGSKA (reference sequence). The CDR3 spells CSARDYGRPTNYGYTF. CDR3 sequence (DNA): TGCAGTGCTAGAGATTACGGGCGACCTACTAACTATGGCTACACCTTC.

This clonotype was seen only once. The chain recombines TRBV20-1 with TRBJ1-5; the D is unclear. V was pared by 3 bases and J by 1 base, with 10 bases between. This CDR3 has 14 amino acids. Per the germline V gene, CDR1 is DFQATT and CDR2 is SNEGSKA (reference sequence). CDR3 region: CSASRALSNQPQHF. In nucleotides, the CDR3 is TGCAGTGCTAGTCGGGCTTTAAGCAATCAGCCCCAGCATTTT.

As concerns this clonotype: A read error may produce the germline difference seen at one junction end. This chain links TRBV7-2 with TRBJ2-6; D gene uncertain. The CDR3 loop spans 15 amino acids. The germline CDR1 and CDR2 sequences are SGHTA and FQGNSA. CDR3 nucleotide sequence: TGTGCCGGCAGCTTAGGTGGGGCTGGGGCCAACGTCCTGACTTTC. Amino acids: CAGSLGGAGANVLTF. Complete variable domain (other parts from reference TRBV7-2 and TRBJ2-6): GAGVSQSPSNKVTEKGKDVELRCDPISGHTALYWYRQSLGQGLEFLIYFQGNSAPDKSGLPSDRFSAERTGGSVSTLTIQRTQQEDSAVYLCAGSLGGAGANVLTFGAGSRLTVL.

This sequence joins TRBV6-2 or TRBV6-3 and TRBJ1-4; D perhaps matches TRBD1 (5 bases). The CDR3 length is 14 residues. Germline V lookup: CDR1 MNHEY, CDR2 SVGEGT. Trimming removed 6 bases at V and 6 bases at J, with 14 bases between. The CDR3 region has the DNA TGTGCCAGCAGACCCCACGGAGGGGATGAAAAACTGTTTTTT. Its translation is CASRPHGGDEKLFF.

Here the CDR3 reads CASSFPSQGAGNEQYF. In DNA, the CDR3 is TGTGCCAGCAGCTTCCCCTCACAGGGGGCAGGGAACGAGCAGTACTTC. V usage is TRBV7-3 and J usage is TRBJ2-7; 9 bases line up with TRBD1. There are 16 residues in the CDR3. Germline assignment: CDR1 SGHTA and CDR2 FQGTGA. V was clipped by 3 bases and J by 5 bases; unmatched bases: 11.

This chain connects TRBV10-3 to TRBJ2-7, with D unresolved. The V end lost 0 bases, the J end lost 1 base, and 4 bases lay between the germline ends. The CDR3 runs 13 residues. From germline, CDR1 is ENHRY and CDR2 SYGVKD. The CDR3 DNA reads TGTGCCATCAGTGAGTCGGGGTCCTACGAGCAGTACTTC. Its translation is CAISESGSYEQYF.

V is TRBV29-1 and J is TRBJ2-5; 14 nucleotides match TRBD2. The germline CDR1 and CDR2 sequences are SQVTM and ANQGSEA. With V trimmed by 7 bases and J by 4 bases, 5 bases remained unmatched. The CDR3 is made up of 14 amino acids. The CDR3 reads CSAPGLAGGETQYF. In nucleotides, the CDR3 is TGCAGCGCTCCCGGACTAGCGGGAGGAGAGACCCAGTACTTC.

This clonotype came up a few times. CDR3 loop: CASSRSQGARGYTF. The CDR3 coding sequence is TGTGCCAGCAGCCGAAGCCAGGGGGCGCGTGGCTACACCTTC. V usage is TRBV7-2 and J usage is TRBJ1-2; 8 bases map to TRBD1. The CDR3 has 14 amino acids. J lost 7 bases, V lost 5 bases, and 9 bases had no gene match. Looked up from germline, CDR1 is SGHTA and CDR2 is FQGNSA. The full variable domain, rest sourced from reference TRBV7-2 and TRBJ1-2, is GAGVSQSPSNKVTEKGKDVELRCDPISGHTALYWYRQSLGQGLEFLIYFQGNSAPDKSGLPSDRFSAERTGGSVSTLTIQRTQQEDSAVYLCASSRSQGARGYTFGSGTRLTVV.